A single sample is the source of the 5 T cell receptor beta chains below, sequenced in a study of identifying expanded T cells in peripheral blood. Clones were read by immunoSEQ multiplex PCR, and TCRdb kept only the in-frame ones, dropping some. The data hold about 130,000 clones, with about 86% observed a single time. The source material was blood. The receptors were sampled from a person between 18 and 75 years old in good health.

The chain couples TRBV9 to TRBJ1-3; a weak D match, TRBD1 (6 bases). Germline CDR1 SGDLS, CDR2 YYNGEE. The CDR3 loop spans 12 amino acids. V was cut by 4 bases and J by 7 bases, with 9 bases left in between. CDR3 protein: CASSSRGNTIYF. The CDR3 nucleotides are TGTGCCAGCAGCTCGAGGGGGAACACCATATATTTT.

The rearrangement joins TRBV28 to TRBJ1-2; 7 bases line up with TRBD1. The V segment lost 4 bases and the J segment 5 bases; nucleotides outside the gene matches: 4. The CDR3 consists of 13 residues. Looked up from germline, CDR1 is MDHEN and CDR2 is SYDVKM. The CDR3 is CASSSAQGYGYTF. The DNA for the CDR3 is TGTGCCAGCAGTTCCGCACAGGGGTATGGCTACACCTTC.

The rearrangement links TRBV4-2 to TRBJ2-3; D is possibly TRBD1 or TRBD2 (7 bases each). V lost 0 bases, J lost 2 bases, and 18 bases lay in between. This CDR3 has 18 residues. Germline CDR1 LGHNA, CDR2 YNFKEQ. CDR3 bases: TGTGCCAGCAGCCAAGAACCCCCGGGGAGGGGGCCCACAGATACGCAGTATTTT. Encoded protein: CASSQEPPGRGPTDTQYF.

The J gene is TRBJ2-7, the V gene TRBV9; 13 bases match TRBD2. CDR3 length: 17 residues. Germline V gene lookup returns CDR1 SGDLS and CDR2 YYNGEE. The V gene end was trimmed by 3 bases and the J gene end by 3 bases; junction bases not matched to a gene: 9. The CDR3 spells CASSADSGLAGYYEQYF. The CDR3 DNA reads as TGTGCCAGCAGCGCAGACTCGGGACTAGCGGGGTACTACGAGCAGTACTTC. Looking up the rest from reference TRBV9 and TRBJ2-7 gives the full variable domain: DSGVTQTPKHLITATGQRVTLRCSPRSGDLSVYWYQQSLDQGLQFLIQYYNGEERAKGNILERFSAQQFPDLHSELNLSSLELGDSALYFCASSADSGLAGYYEQYFGPGTRLTVT.

J is TRBJ2-3 and V is TRBV10-3, with TRBD1 matching over 8 bases. Germline values: CDR1 ENHRY, CDR2 SYGVKD. The CDR3 spans 11 residues. Unmatched junction bases numbered 4, after V lost 6 bases and J lost 11 bases. The CDR3 reads CAIRTDRGQYF. The CDR3 DNA follows: TGTGCCATCAGAACCGACAGGGGGCAGTATTTT.